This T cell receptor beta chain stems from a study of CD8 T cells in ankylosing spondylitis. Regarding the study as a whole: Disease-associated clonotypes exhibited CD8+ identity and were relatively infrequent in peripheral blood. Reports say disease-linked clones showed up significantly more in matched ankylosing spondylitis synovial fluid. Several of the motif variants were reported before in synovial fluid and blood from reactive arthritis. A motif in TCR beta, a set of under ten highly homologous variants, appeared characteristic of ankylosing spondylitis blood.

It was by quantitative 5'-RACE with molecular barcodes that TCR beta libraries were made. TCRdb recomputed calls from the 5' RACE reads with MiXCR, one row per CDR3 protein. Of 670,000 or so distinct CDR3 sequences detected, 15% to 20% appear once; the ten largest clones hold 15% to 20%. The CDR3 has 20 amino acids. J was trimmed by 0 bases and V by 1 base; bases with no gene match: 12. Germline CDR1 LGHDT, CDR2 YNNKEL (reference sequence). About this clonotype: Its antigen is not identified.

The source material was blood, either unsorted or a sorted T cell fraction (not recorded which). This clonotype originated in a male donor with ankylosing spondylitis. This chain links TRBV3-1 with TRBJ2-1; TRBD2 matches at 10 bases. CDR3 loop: CASSQAGGGSGRPSYNEQFF. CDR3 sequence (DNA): TGTGCCAGCAGCCAAGCCGGGGGGGGTAGCGGGAGGCCCTCCTACAATGAGCAGTTCTTC.